The subject of this entry is one T cell receptor (beta chain). What it binds is not known. Assay: immunoSEQ multiplex PCR; the TCRdb copy retains only in-frame clones and omits some. Of 23,000 or so clones in the sample, roughly 90% were seen once. Germline V lookup: CDR1 SGHDT, CDR2 YYEEEE. The CDR3 is 13 amino acids. V lost 4 bases and J 5 bases, leaving 13 bases between the germline ends. These data come from a study of graft-versus-host responses after intestinal transplantation. Findings and caveats of the study: Recipient marrow showed GvH clones, some seen first in ileum or blood. Circulating GvH clone levels at their peak were associated with HvG declines (early post-transplant). Within allografts, high graft-versus-host to host-versus-graft clonal ratios were seen among patients with graft-donor T cell macrochimerism.

V gene TRBV5-6 combines with J gene TRBJ2-7; D may be TRBD1 (6 bases). The receptor's source is a human patient who received an intestinal transplant, so some T cells may come from the graft donor. The input for sequencing was PBMCs, taken roughly 41 days after intestinal transplant. CDR3 sequence reads: CASSRGGGDEQYF. As DNA, the CDR3 is TGTGCCAGCAGCCGGGGTGGGGGCGACGAGCAGTACTTC.